These 27 T cell receptor beta chains originate from one sample sequenced in a study of human CD8 memory T cell subsets. Libraries targeted TCR beta using 5' RACE with UMIs. Reanalyzing the 5' RACE reads, TCRdb keeps one entry per CDR3 protein, without DNA. Listed are around 20,000 distinct CDR3 sequences; 5.4% falls within the top ten. Material: CD8+ T cells from PBMCs. These receptors were collected from a human donor in good health.

The chain has TRBV29-1 and TRBJ2-7; TCRdb designates TRBD1, a call that cannot be tested without DNA. CDR3 length: 14 amino acids. Germline V gene lookup returns CDR1 SQVTM and CDR2 ANQGSEA. CDR3 residues: CSVEVSGLSYEQYF.

The CDR3 loop reads CASSYPGTGLTGYTF. The genes are TRBV7-8 and TRBJ1-2; TCRdb lists TRBD1, though no DNA is available to test this call. Germline assignment: CDR1 SGHVS and CDR2 FQNEAQ. The CDR3 is 15 residues long.

The V call is TRBV7-9, the J call TRBJ2-5. The length of the CDR3 is 13 residues. Germline values: CDR1 SEHNR, CDR2 FQNEAQ (reference sequence). CDR3 protein: CASRVVPEETQYF.

The chain employs TRBV5-4 and TRBJ2-7; the D gene TCRdb calls, TRBD1, cannot be checked with no DNA. The germline CDR1 and CDR2 sequences are SGHNT and YYREEE (reference sequence). This CDR3 region has 14 residues. CDR3 sequence reads: CASSLSGTGGEQYF.

The CDR3 protein is CASSQVATADSYEQYF. The J gene is TRBJ2-7, the V gene TRBV4-1. Germline-derived CDR1 and CDR2 are MGHRA and YSYEKL. This CDR3 region has 16 residues.

The chain links TRBV7-9 to TRBJ2-7; the D gene TCRdb calls, TRBD1, cannot be checked with no DNA. The CDR3 sequence is 14 residues long. Germline CDR1 SEHNR, CDR2 FQNEAQ (reference sequence). The chain's CDR3 is CASSPSNRYYEQYF.

The chain uses TRBV12-3 or TRBV12-4 and TRBJ1-1; TCRdb selects TRBD1, and the lack of DNA leaves this call unchecked. The CDR3 is 16 amino acids. CDR3 in amino acids: CASSLATGKMNTEAFF.

V gene TRBV7-3 combines with J gene TRBJ1-1; TCRdb reports TRBD1, a call that lacks DNA to check it against. CDR3 size: 13 residues. Per the germline V gene, CDR1 is SGHTA and CDR2 is FQGTGA. CDR3 residues: CASSLGSGTEAFF.

V gene TRBV6-1 combines with J gene TRBJ2-7; TCRdb indicates TRBD1, and absent DNA this call remains unverified. The CDR3 spans 15 residues. Germline CDR1 and CDR2: MNHNS and SASEGT. CDR3 amino acids: CASSERPEPLYEQYF.

The CDR3: CASSLQSTNEKLFF. V usage is TRBV27 and J usage is TRBJ1-4. The CDR3 runs to 14 residues. In germline, CDR1 is MNHEY, CDR2 SMNVEV (reference sequence).

The chain combines TRBV6-1 with TRBJ2-5. CDR1 and CDR2 (germline): MNHNS, SASEGT. This CDR3 region has 14 residues. The CDR3 spells CASSERLGQETQYF.

The chain uses TRBV7-2 and TRBJ1-3; without DNA, the TCRdb call of TRBD1 cannot be checked. Germline V gene lookup returns CDR1 SGHTA and CDR2 FQGNSA. The CDR3 loop spans 14 amino acids. The CDR3 sequence: CASSRVPMADTIYF.

This rearrangement joins TRBV9 to TRBJ2-3; without DNA, the TCRdb call of TRBD1 cannot be checked. CDR1 SGDLS and CDR2 YYNGEE come from the germline V gene. The CDR3 consists of 14 residues. The CDR3 here is CASSVSGGEDTQYF.

In terms of frequency, this clonotype is medium-sized. This chain uses TRBV5-6 with TRBJ1-6. The CDR3 contains 15 residues. Germline V CDR1 and CDR2: SGHDT, YYEEEE. CDR3 in amino acids: CASSTPGLQNSPLHF.

This chain links TRBV7-8 with TRBJ2-5; TCRdb's D gene call, TRBD2, goes unchecked for lack of DNA. This CDR3 is built from 15 residues. Germline assignment: CDR1 SGHVS and CDR2 FQNEAQ. This CDR3 reads CASSQQGGGQETQYF.

The chain uses TRBV7-2 and TRBJ2-1; TCRdb lists TRBD2, though no DNA is available to test this call. Per germline, CDR1 SGHTA and CDR2 FQGNSA. This CDR3 region has 17 residues. The CDR3 protein is CASSSKSGLAAWDEQFF. The full variable domain, completed using reference TRBV7-2 and TRBJ2-1, is GAGVSQSPSNKVTEKGKDVELRCDPISGHTALYWYRQSLGQGLEFLIYFQGNSAPDKSGLPSDRFSAERTGGSVSTLTIQRTQQEDSAVYLCASSSKSGLAAWDEQFFGPGTRLTVL.

V gene TRBV2 combines with J gene TRBJ2-7; the TRBD1 assignment by TCRdb is unverifiable without DNA. The CDR3 covers 14 residues. Germline V CDR1 and CDR2: SNHLY, FYNNEI. CDR3 in amino acids: CASSEGGPGYEQYF.

CDR3 amino acids: CASSRFRGGSYNEQFF. The chain recombines TRBV12-3 or TRBV12-4 with TRBJ2-1. This CDR3 has 16 residues.

The chain links TRBV7-9 to TRBJ2-1; checking the TCRdb D call of TRBD2 is not possible without DNA. Germline V lookup: CDR1 SEHNR, CDR2 FQNEAQ (reference sequence). The CDR3 contains 13 residues. CDR3 sequence reads: CASSFERDNEQFF.

The chain couples TRBV7-9 to TRBJ1-5; TCRdb's D gene call, TRBD1, goes unchecked for lack of DNA. This CDR3 comprises 15 residues. Germline-derived CDR1 and CDR2 are SEHNR and FQNEAQ (reference sequence). The CDR3 sequence is CATGGVDSRNQPQHF.

This rearrangement joins TRBV20-1 to TRBJ2-4; TCRdb selects TRBD2, and the lack of DNA leaves this call unchecked. This CDR3 is built from 14 residues. Per germline, CDR1 DFQATT and CDR2 SNEGSKA (reference sequence). The CDR3 here is CSATPWRDANIQYF.

The chain employs TRBV10-3 and TRBJ1-1; no DNA is available, so the TRBD1 call from TCRdb remains unchecked. The germline V gene has CDR1 ENHRY and CDR2 SYGVKD. This CDR3 has 17 residues. The CDR3 reads CAISDPDLSLGGPRPFF.

The chain couples TRBV19 to TRBJ2-1; there is no DNA to check the TCRdb D call of TRBD2. This CDR3 is built from 16 residues. CDR1 and CDR2 (germline): LNHDA, SQIVND (reference sequence). The CDR3 sequence: CASSIISSGTYNEQFF.

The chain employs TRBV7-2 and TRBJ1-2. This CDR3 comprises 14 residues. The germline V gene encodes CDR1 SGHTA and CDR2 FQGNSA. CDR3 loop: CASSLFGGDYGYTF.

The V gene is TRBV6-5, the J gene TRBJ2-7; the TRBD1 assignment by TCRdb is unverifiable without DNA. CDR3 length: 13 amino acids. The germline CDR1 and CDR2 sequences are MNHEY and SVGAGI. This chain's CDR3 is CASSYGVGDEQYF.

V usage is TRBV28 and J usage is TRBJ2-3; TCRdb designates TRBD1, a call that cannot be tested without DNA. The germline V gene has CDR1 MDHEN and CDR2 SYDVKM. This CDR3 is 16 amino acids long. CDR3 region: CASSLPRTGGTDTQYF.

The V and J genes are TRBV28 and TRBJ1-5; checking the TCRdb D call of TRBD1 is not possible without DNA. CDR1 MDHEN and CDR2 SYDVKM come from the germline V gene. The CDR3 covers 15 residues. CDR3 amino acids: CATSGSRGIGQPQHF. Complete variable domain (other parts from reference TRBV28 and TRBJ1-5): DVKVTQSSRYLVKRTGEKVFLECVQDMDHENMFWYRQDPGLGLRLIYFSYDVKMKEKGDIPEGYSVSREKKERFSLILESASTNQTSMYLCATSGSRGIGQPQHFGDGTRLSIL.